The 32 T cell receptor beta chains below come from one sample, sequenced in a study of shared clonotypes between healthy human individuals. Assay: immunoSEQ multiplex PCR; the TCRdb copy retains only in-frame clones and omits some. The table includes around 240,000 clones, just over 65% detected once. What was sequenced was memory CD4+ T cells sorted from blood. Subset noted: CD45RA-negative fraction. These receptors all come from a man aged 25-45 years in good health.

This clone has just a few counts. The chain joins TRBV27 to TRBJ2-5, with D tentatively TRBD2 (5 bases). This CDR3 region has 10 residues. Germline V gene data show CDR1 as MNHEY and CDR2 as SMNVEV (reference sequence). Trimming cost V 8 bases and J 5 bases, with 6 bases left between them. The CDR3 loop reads CASGGETQYF. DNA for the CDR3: TGTGCCAGCGGCGGGGAGACCCAGTACTTC.

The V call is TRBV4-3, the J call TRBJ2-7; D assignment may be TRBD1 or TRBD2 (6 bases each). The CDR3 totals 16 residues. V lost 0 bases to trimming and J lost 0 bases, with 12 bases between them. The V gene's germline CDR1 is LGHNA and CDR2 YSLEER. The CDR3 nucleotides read TGCGCCAGCAGCCAAGACCCGGGGGCTAGCTCCTACGAGCAGTACTTC. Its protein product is CASSQDPGASSYEQYF.

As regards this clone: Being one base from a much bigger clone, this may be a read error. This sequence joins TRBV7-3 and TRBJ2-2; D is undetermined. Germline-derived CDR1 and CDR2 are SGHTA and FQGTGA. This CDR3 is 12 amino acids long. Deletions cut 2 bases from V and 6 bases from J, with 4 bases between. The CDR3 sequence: CASSLGPGELFF. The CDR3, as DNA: TGTGCCAGCAGCTTAGGGCCCGGGGAGCTGTTTTTT.

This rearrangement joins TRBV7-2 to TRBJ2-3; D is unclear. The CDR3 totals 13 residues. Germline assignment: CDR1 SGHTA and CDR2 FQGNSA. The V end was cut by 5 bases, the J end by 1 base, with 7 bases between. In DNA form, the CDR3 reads TGTGCCAGCAGCCCCCCGGGCACAGATACGCAGTATTTT. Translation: CASSPPGTDTQYF. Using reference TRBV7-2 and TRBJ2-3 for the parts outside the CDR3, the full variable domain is GAGVSQSPSNKVTEKGKDVELRCDPISGHTALYWYRQSLGQGLEFLIYFQGNSAPDKSGLPSDRFSAERTGGSVSTLTIQRTQQEDSAVYLCASSPPGTDTQYFGPGTRLTVL.

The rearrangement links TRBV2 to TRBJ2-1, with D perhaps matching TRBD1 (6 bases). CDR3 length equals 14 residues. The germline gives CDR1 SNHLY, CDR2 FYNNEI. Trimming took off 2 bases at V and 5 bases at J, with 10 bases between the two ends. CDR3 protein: CASSETGFNNEQFF. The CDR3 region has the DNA TGTGCCAGCAGTGAAACAGGGTTCAACAATGAGCAGTTCTTC.

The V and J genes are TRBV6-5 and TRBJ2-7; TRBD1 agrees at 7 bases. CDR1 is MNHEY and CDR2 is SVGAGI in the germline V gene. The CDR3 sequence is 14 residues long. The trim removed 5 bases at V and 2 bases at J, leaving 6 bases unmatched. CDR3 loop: CASSKQGIPYEQYF. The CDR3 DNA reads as TGTGCCAGCAGTAAACAGGGGATCCCCTACGAGCAGTACTTC.

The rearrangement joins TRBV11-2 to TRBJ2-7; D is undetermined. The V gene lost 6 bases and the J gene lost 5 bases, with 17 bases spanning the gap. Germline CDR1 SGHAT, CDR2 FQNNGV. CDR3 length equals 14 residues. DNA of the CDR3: TGTGCCAGCAGTAGACCCCTAGGAGACGACGAGCAGTACTTC. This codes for CASSRPLGDDEQYF.

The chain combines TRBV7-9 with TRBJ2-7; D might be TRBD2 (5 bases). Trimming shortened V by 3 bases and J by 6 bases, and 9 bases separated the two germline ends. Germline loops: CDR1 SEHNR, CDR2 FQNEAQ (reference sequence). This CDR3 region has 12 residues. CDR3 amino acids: CASSFAGREQYF. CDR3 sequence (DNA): TGTGCCAGCAGCTTTGCGGGTCGCGAGCAGTACTTC.

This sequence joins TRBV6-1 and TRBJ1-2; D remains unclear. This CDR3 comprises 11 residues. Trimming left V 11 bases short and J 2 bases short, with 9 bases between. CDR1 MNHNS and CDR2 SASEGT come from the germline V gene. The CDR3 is CAEGVNYGYTF. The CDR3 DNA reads TGTGCCGAGGGCGTAAACTATGGCTACACCTTC.

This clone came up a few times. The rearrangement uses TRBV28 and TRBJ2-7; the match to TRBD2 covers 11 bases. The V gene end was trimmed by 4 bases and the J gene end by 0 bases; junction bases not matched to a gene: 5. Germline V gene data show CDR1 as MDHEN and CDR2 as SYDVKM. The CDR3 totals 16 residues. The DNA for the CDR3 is TGTGCCAGCAGTTCGGCCGGGACTAGCGGCTCCTACGAGCAGTACTTC. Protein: CASSSAGTSGSYEQYF. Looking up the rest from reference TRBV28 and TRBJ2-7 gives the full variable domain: DVKVTQSSRYLVKRTGEKVFLECVQDMDHENMFWYRQDPGLGLRLIYFSYDVKMKEKGDIPEGYSVSREKKERFSLILESASTNQTSMYLCASSSAGTSGSYEQYFGPGTRLTVT.

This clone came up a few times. DNA for the CDR3: TGCGCCAGCAGCGAGTGGGCGGACTATGGCTACACCTTC. It is translated as CASSEWADYGYTF. This chain connects TRBV5-1 to TRBJ1-2; unclear D gene. Germline CDR1 reads SGHRS; CDR2 reads YFSETQ. There are 13 residues in the CDR3. The V gene lost 4 bases and the J gene lost 3 bases, with 10 bases spanning the gap.

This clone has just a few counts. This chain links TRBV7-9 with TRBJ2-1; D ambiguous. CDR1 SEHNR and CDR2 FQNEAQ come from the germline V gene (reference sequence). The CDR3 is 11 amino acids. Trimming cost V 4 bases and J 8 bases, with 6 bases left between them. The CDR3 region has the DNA TGTGCCAGCAGCTCCTTTGATGAGCAGTTCTTC. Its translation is CASSSFDEQFF.

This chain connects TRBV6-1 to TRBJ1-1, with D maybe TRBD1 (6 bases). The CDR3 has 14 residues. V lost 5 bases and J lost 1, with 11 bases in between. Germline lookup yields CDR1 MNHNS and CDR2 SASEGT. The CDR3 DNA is TGTGCCAGCAGTAAATCACAGGGGAACACTGAAGCTTTCTTT. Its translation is CASSKSQGNTEAFF.

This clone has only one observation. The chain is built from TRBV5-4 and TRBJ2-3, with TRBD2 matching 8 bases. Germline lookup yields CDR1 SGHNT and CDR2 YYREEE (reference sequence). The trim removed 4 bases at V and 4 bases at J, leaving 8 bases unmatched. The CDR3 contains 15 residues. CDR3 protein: CASSNSGTRADTQYF. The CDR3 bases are TGTGCCAGCAGCAATAGCGGGACGAGGGCAGATACGCAGTATTTT.

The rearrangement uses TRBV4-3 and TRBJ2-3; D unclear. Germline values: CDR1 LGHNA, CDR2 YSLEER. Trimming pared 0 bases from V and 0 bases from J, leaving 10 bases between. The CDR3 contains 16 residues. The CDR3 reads CASSQDFTASTDTQYF. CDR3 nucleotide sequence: TGCGCCAGCAGCCAAGATTTCACGGCTAGCACAGATACGCAGTATTTT.

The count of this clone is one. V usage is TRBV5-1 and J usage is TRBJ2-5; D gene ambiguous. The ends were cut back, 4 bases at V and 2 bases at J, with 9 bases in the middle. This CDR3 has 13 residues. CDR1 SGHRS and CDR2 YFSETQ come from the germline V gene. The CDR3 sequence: CASSPSPQETQYF. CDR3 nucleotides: TGCGCCAGCAGCCCATCCCCACAAGAGACCCAGTACTTC.

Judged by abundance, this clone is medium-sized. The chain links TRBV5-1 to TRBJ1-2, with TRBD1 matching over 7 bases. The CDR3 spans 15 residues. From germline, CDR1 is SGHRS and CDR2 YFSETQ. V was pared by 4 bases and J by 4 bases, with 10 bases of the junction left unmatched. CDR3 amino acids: CASSPGWDSLYGYTF. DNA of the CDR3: TGCGCCAGCAGCCCAGGATGGGACAGCCTCTATGGCTACACCTTC.

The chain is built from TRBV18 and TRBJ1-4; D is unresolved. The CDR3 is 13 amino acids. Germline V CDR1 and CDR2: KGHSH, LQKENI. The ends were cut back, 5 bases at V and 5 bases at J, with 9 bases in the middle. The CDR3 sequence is CASSDVGNEKLFF. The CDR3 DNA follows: TGTGCCAGCTCAGATGTGGGGAATGAAAAACTGTTTTTT.

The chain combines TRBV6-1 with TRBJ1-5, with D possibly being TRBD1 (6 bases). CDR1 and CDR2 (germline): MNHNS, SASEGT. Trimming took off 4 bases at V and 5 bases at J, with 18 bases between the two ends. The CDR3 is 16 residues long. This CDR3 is CASSVLLNRVDQPQHF. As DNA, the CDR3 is TGTGCCAGCAGTGTTCTTCTAAACAGGGTAGATCAGCCCCAGCATTTT.

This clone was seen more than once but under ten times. The DNA for the CDR3 is TGTGCCAGCAGCCTCATTTCCTACGAGCAGTACTTC. This codes for CASSLISYEQYF. J is TRBJ2-7 and V is TRBV6-1; D gene ambiguous. Germline CDR1 reads MNHNS; CDR2 reads SASEGT. Deletions cut 6 bases from V and 1 base from J, with 7 bases between. The CDR3 has 12 amino acids.

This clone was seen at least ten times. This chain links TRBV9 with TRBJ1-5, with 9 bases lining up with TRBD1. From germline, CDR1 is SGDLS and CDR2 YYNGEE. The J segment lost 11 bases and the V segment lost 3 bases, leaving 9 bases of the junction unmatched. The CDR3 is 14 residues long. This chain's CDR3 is CASSAGTGSPAQHF. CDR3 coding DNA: TGTGCCAGCAGCGCCGGGACAGGGTCGCCGGCCCAGCATTTT.

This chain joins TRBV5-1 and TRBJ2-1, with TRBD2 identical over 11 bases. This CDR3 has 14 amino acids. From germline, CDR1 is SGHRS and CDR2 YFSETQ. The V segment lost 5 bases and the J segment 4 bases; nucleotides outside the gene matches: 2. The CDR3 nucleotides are TGCGCCAGCAGGGGACTAGCGGTATACAATGAGCAGTTCTTC. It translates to CASRGLAVYNEQFF.

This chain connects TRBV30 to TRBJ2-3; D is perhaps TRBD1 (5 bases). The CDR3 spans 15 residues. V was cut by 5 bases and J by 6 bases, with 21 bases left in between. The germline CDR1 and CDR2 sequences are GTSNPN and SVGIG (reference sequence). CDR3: CAWEPGWGLRDTQYF. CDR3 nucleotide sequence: TGTGCCTGGGAGCCAGGGTGGGGTCTCAGGGATACGCAGTATTTT.

CDR3 sequence (DNA): TGTGCCAGCTCACTAAACAGGGGCCACACTGAAGCTTTCTTT. It translates to CASSLNRGHTEAFF. The chain combines TRBV18 with TRBJ1-1; 7 bases fit TRBD1. Germline loops: CDR1 KGHSH, CDR2 LQKENI. V shed 4 bases, J shed 3 bases, and the junction held 5 bases outside the gene matches. The CDR3 consists of 14 residues.

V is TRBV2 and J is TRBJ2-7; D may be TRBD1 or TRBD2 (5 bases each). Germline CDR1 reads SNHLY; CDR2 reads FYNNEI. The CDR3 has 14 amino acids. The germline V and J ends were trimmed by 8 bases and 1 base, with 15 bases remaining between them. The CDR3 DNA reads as TGTGCCAGCCAAGGGGACCGACTGTCCTACGAGCAGTACTTC. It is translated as CASQGDRLSYEQYF.

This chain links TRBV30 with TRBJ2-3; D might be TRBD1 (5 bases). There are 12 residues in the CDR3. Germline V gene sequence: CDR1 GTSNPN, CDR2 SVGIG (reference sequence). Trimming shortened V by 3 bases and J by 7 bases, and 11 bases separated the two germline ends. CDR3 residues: CAWRKRQYTQYF. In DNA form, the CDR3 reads TGTGCCTGGAGGAAAAGACAGTATACGCAGTATTTT.

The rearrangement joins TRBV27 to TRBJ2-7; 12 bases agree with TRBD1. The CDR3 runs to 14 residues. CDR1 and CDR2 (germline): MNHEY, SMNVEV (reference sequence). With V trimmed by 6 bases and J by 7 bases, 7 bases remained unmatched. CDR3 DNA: TGTGCCAGCAGGTGGGGACAGGGGGCTGCAGAGCAGTACTTC. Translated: CASRWGQGAAEQYF.

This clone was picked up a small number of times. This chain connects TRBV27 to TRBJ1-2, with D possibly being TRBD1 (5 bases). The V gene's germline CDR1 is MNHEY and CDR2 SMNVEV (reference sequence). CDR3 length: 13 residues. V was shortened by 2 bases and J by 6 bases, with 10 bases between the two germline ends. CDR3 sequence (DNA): TGTGCCAGCAGTTTACGGAGGGGAAATGGCTACACCTTC. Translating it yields CASSLRRGNGYTF.

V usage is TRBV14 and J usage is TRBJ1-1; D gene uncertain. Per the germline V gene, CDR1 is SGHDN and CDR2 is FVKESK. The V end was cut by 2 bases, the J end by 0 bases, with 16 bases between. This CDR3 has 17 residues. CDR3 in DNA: TGTGCCAGCAGCCAACACGCGACGGGATCTATGAACACTGAAGCTTTCTTT. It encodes CASSQHATGSMNTEAFF.

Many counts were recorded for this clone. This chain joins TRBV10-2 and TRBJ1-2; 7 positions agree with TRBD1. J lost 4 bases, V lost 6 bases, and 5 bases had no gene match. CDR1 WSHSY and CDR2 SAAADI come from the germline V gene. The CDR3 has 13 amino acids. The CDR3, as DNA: TGCGCCAGCAGACCGGGACAGTCCTATGGCTACACCTTC. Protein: CASRPGQSYGYTF.

The CDR3 region has the DNA TGCGCCAGCCGAGGGGTGAGGGCTGAAGCTTTCTTT. It encodes CASRGVRAEAFF. The genes are TRBV10-2 and TRBJ1-1; perhaps TRBD1 as D (5 bases). The CDR3 is 12 amino acids. CDR1 WSHSY and CDR2 SAAADI come from the germline V gene. The V and J ends lost 8 bases and 6 bases respectively, with 13 bases between them.

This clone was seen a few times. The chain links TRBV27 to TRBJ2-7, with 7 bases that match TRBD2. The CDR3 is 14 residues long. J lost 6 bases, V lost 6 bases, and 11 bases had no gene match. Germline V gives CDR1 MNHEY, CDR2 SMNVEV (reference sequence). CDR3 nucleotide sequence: TGTGCCAGCAGGTGGCGGCGGGAGTCGGGCGAGCAGTACTTC. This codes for CASRWRRESGEQYF.